The 9 T cell receptor beta chains listed next were all sequenced from one sample in a study of T cell responses to AZD1222 COVID-19 vaccine. TCRdb keeps only in-frame clones here, not all; method: immunoSEQ multiplex PCR. The sample comprises about 160,000 clones, around nine tenths of which are singletons, and more than 5% rests with the top ten. Sequenced material: peripheral blood, taken on day 0 of AZD1222 vaccination. Every receptor here comes from an adult in good health.

The chain links TRBV7-3 to TRBJ1-6; no definite D call. The V and J ends lost 8 bases and 9 bases respectively, with 23 bases between them. This CDR3 has 16 amino acids. The germline CDR1 and CDR2 sequences are SGHTA and FQGTGA. The CDR3 spells CASSPPMKHLFSPLHF. CDR3 sequence (DNA): TGTGCCAGCTCTCCCCCTATGAAGCACTTGTTTTCACCCCTCCACTTT.

The chain is built from TRBV9 and TRBJ2-7, with 11 bases lining up with TRBD2. CDR1 SGDLS and CDR2 YYNGEE come from the germline V gene. J was trimmed by 6 bases and V by 3 bases; bases with no gene match: 8. CDR3 length: 15 residues. The CDR3 DNA reads as TGTGCCAGCAGCGGTAGCGGGAGGGCCTGGAGCGAGCAGTACTTC. It encodes CASSGSGRAWSEQYF.

J is TRBJ2-3 and V is TRBV24-1; 7 bases are shared with TRBD1. This CDR3 spans 16 amino acids. V lost 3 bases to trimming and J lost 0 bases; unmatched junction nucleotides: 5. The germline V gene encodes CDR1 KGHDR and CDR2 SFDVKD. CDR3 sequence reads: CATSDRTGSSTDTQYF. For the CDR3, the DNA is TGTGCCACCAGTGATAGGACAGGTTCTAGCACAGATACGCAGTATTTT.

The chain has TRBV21-1 and TRBJ2-2; the table assigns TRBD2, which was not confirmed against the DNA. TRBV21-1 is assigned pseudogene status. CDR3 length: 18 amino acids. The CDR3 here is CASSKAAAGGLGTGELFF. CDR3 in DNA: TGTGCCAGCAGCAAAGCGGCAGCGGGGGGGCTGGGCACCGGGGAGCTGTTTTTT.

The chain combines TRBV28 with TRBJ1-4; the D gene is possibly TRBD1 (6 bases). The germline V gene has CDR1 MDHEN and CDR2 SYDVKM. V lost 10 bases and J 8 bases, leaving 14 bases between the germline ends. This CDR3 spans 12 amino acids. CDR3 sequence: CATSGGGEKLFF. Here the CDR3 DNA reads TGTGCCACCAGCGGGGGGGGCGAAAAACTGTTTTTT.

This rearrangement joins TRBV19 to TRBJ2-5; a possible D gene is TRBD2 (5 bases). The V end was cut by 3 bases, the J end by 1 base, with 15 bases between. The CDR3 runs 16 residues. CDR1 and CDR2 from the germline V gene are LNHDA and SQIVND (reference sequence). The CDR3 coding sequence is TGTGCCAGTAGTATTCTCGGGATAAACCCCCAAGAGACCCAGTACTTC. Amino acids: CASSILGINPQETQYF.

The rearrangement uses TRBV6-2 or TRBV6-3 and TRBJ2-7, with 7 positions matching TRBD1. CDR3 length: 15 amino acids. With V trimmed by 2 bases and J by 6 bases, 10 bases remained unmatched. Germline CDR1 MNHEY, CDR2 SVGEGT. CDR3 DNA sequence: TGTGCCAGCAGTTACCCCTTTCGACAGGGATCCGAGCAGTACTTC. Amino acids: CASSYPFRQGSEQYF.

This chain joins TRBV6-2 or TRBV6-3 and TRBJ1-2, with 8 bases fitting TRBD1. Per the germline V gene, CDR1 is MNHEY and CDR2 is SVGEGT. The CDR3 is made up of 14 amino acids. The junction had 3 bases not matched to a gene; V was cut back by 2 bases and J by 4 bases. The CDR3 here is CASSYTDRVYGYTF. The CDR3 bases are TGTGCCAGCAGTTACACGGACAGGGTCTATGGCTACACCTTC.

The chain recombines TRBV7-3 with TRBJ2-7; TRBD1 matches at 8 bases. With 1 base clipped from V and 2 bases from J, the junction kept 4 bases outside the gene matches. The germline gives CDR1 SGHTA, CDR2 FQGTGA. The CDR3 sequence is 15 residues long. The chain's CDR3 is CASSLRQGIPYEQYF. CDR3 coding DNA: TGTGCCAGCAGCTTAAGACAGGGGATACCCTACGAGCAGTACTTC.